This paragraph reports one TCR beta chain. The antigen remains unidentified. Together with a sample-barcoded 5' primer, a J-beta primer mix was included in a second PCR lasting about 6 to 11 cycles. Each cDNA was tagged by a template-switch adaptor containing 12 random nucleotides. Using its own MiXCR run on the 5' RACE reads, TCRdb lists one record per CDR3 protein. The sample has about 780,000 distinct CDR3 sequences, less than 60% seen once. Germline CDR1 and CDR2: LGHDT and YNNKEL (reference sequence). The length of the CDR3 is 14 residues. V lost 4 bases and J 2 bases, leaving 12 bases between the germline ends. The record originates from a study of blood T cells in healthy people across ages. Overall study results and limits: Diversity estimates drawn from one million T cells were deemed underestimates.

This sequence originates from a man older than 75 in good health. V usage is TRBV3-1 and J usage is TRBJ2-7, with D perhaps TRBD2 (6 bases). Sequences were obtained from blood. The CDR3: CASSRDSGAYEQYF. The CDR3, as DNA: TGTGCCAGCAGCCGGGATTCGGGGGCCTACGAGCAGTACTTC.